This entry is about one TCR beta chain. Its antigen is not yet known. Nothing much larger sits one base from this clone, and base qualities are not available. This sample is part of a study of cytomegalovirus exposure and HLA in healthy donors (dated by TCRdb to about 2017). Study-wide context: In an earlier analysis of under 750 of the donors, approximately 260 Gb of sequence data and approximately 100 million unique TCR beta sequences from 150 million to 200 million T cells were reported. Among the roughly 380 genotyped donors, 75% to 90% belonged to the genetic ancestry cluster associated with self-reported Caucasian donors. In the later analysis, no new phenotypic data were used to find candidate immune exposures; instead, reliance was placed on TCR beta sequences and their occurrence across donors. Among roughly 400 genotyped donors of the cohort, an average of about 220,000 unique TCR beta nucleotide sequences was sequenced per donor, of which roughly 18% were non-productive. A later analysis re-analyzed previously published TCR beta repertoires from about 730 donors and added high-resolution HLA genotyping to study TCR occurrence patterns. The T cell repertoires of 700 or so subjects were profiled by immunosequencing and related to cytomegalovirus serostatus. All discovery cohort repertoires had been generated on a single sequencing platform. About 310 gigabases of sequencing data and some 85 million unique TCR sequences were included in an early release covering about 700 HLA-typed donors. To predict cytomegalovirus infection status, the study brought together high-throughput TCR immunosequencing, statistical association of individual TCRs with disease status, and machine learning. Donor age, sex, ethnicity and CMV serostatus were collected together with the repertoire data. In an earlier analysis of several hundred of the donors, high-throughput TCR beta sequencing was used to judge whether each TCR beta V gene segment behaved as functional or pseudogenic. The number of donors typed differed by locus, with roughly 629-640 for A, B, C, DRB1 and DQB1, 522 for DQA1, 600 to 610 for DPA1, and roughly 450 for DPB1. Besides the first cohort of 666 subjects, a separate validation cohort made up of 120 different subjects was used. Four or five DR-DQ haplotypes were treated as single units for association and clustering because of strong linkage in the cohort. The study aimed to test whether cataloging public T cell receptors could reveal signatures of past pathogen exposure. HLA typing included class I and class II loci at four-digit resolution. A later genetic analysis took genome-wide SNP genotypes for about 55% of the roughly 670 donors and used that subset as a discovery cohort.

The library was made by the immunoSEQ multiplex PCR assay. The multiplex PCR relied on a mix of 60 forward primers for TCR Vbeta segments and 13 reverse primers for TCR Jbeta segments. The CDR3 region of rearranged TCR beta genes was amplified from genomic DNA by a multiplex PCR assay. The amplified TCR beta libraries were sequenced on the Illumina HiSeq System as 87-base-pair reads. On the authors' methods: In a later analysis, 77 million or so unique TCR beta chains were counted across the roughly 670 repertoires, and roughly 11 million of these chains were shared by at least two donors. A nearest-neighbor algorithm error-corrected the raw reads and collapsed the reads into unique sequences, merging closely related sequences to remove PCR and sequencing errors. V, D and J gene segments were assigned by aligning CDR3 sequences to IMGT reference sequences. For a sequence to be retained, at least a six-nucleotide match to both a V gene segment and a J gene segment was required. A rearrangement counted as productive if the CDR3 had no stop codons and remained in frame with V and J, and every other rearrangement counted as non-productive. Following IMGT convention, CDR3 was defined as the stretch from the second conserved V-encoded cysteine to the conserved J-encoded phenylalanine. In an earlier analysis of more than 550 of the donors, sequences lacking an unambiguous match to a single V gene segment were excluded. An earlier analysis of about 590 of the donors classified V segments as functional when productive rearrangements were above 56.7% and as segregating when the standard deviation between donors was above 5%. A statistical classification framework was built for diagnosing cytomegalovirus status from the catalog of TCR beta chain sequences. A later analysis assigned V and J genes by comparing TCR nucleotide sequences with IMGT/GENE-DB human TR gene sequences. A later analysis assigned CDR3 sequences and most-parsimonious VDJ recombination scenarios with the TCRdist pipeline. A later analysis defined each TCR beta chain by its CDR3 amino acid sequence plus V-gene family, and excluded reads lacking a unique V-gene family. In a later analysis, 500 to 700 highly shared, low-generation-probability nucleotide sequences were removed to address suspected cross-contamination and a sequencing artifact. In a later analysis, a clonal expansion index for each public chain was calculated from normalized within-repertoire ranks of inferred template counts. In a later analysis, generation probabilities were computed with a VDJ recombination model fitted to out-of-frame rearrangements, and the resulting probabilities were checked against IGoR. A later analysis scored TCR-TCR, TCR-HLA and TCR-CMV co-occurrence with hypergeometric tests, applying a repertoire-size bias correction to TCR pairs. A later analysis estimated false discovery rates by permuting HLA or CMV assignments 20 times. A later analysis grouped co-occurring TCRs with DBSCAN, adding TCRdist sequence similarity when clustering within HLA-allele-positive subsets. Repertoires with fewer than 30,000 or more than 120,000 public chains, plus five repertoires with anomalous nucleotide sharing, were excluded from co-occurrence clustering. Entries here come from immuneACCESS through TCRdb and include only in-frame sequences with V and J called. Some clones fail to appear in such tables; in the studies checked, an unresolved V gene covers under half of the shortfall, and the cause of the remainder is unknown. V and J calls plus clone size are reproduced from that table; the DNA served to infer D and trimming. Within this sample are roughly 250,000 clones, with approximately 84% of them counted one time only. 1.5% to 2.5% of the sample is in the top ten clones.

The cohort comprised around 700 healthy bone marrow donors. Cohort members were all nominally healthy when sampled, although unrecorded immune exposures were likely present. The donor tested CMV seropositive and was one of the 289 seropositive cohort members. Each donor provided a peripheral blood sample, and peripheral blood mononuclear cells were used for TCR beta sequencing. Genomic DNA was extracted from the blood cell samples with the Qiagen DNeasy Blood Extraction Kit. Broad study findings and their caveats: In a later analysis, most CMV-associated TCR beta chains were found to appear HLA-restricted, with HLA associations seemingly driven largely by CMV exposure. In a later analysis, HLA-associated TCR beta chains were found to be more clonally expanded and to have lower generation probabilities than equally common non-associated chains. A cluster of highly shared sequence variants was judged likely to represent a technical artifact of the sequencing pipeline. Because HLA typing was missing for some donors at each locus, association tests included only the typed subset. In a later analysis, TCR association rates were found to vary across HLA loci, with the most associated TCRs seen for DRB1 alleles and the fewest for HLA-C alleles. A later analysis reported that several top co-occurrence clusters appeared linked to parvovirus B19, influenza, CMV and Epstein-Barr virus. Most TCR sequences were seen in very few donors, while some public TCRs were found in many individuals. In a later genetic analysis, a missense DCLRE1C variant was associated with V-gene and J-gene trimming of TCR beta chains, and the association was replicated in an independent cohort. Specific HLA alleles were associated with roughly 16,000 TCR beta sequences at a false discovery rate of 0.05 in a later analysis. Broadly in line with IMGT annotations, most TCR beta V segments showed up in productive rearrangements about 90% or about 30% of the time in an earlier analysis of some 590 of the donors. The authors suggested that the approach could potentially be generalized to other disease states and immunological phenotypes. Linkage disequilibrium might explain the correlated functional status among segregating V segments, but an unknown experimental factor could not be ruled out. Because counts were too low, some 16 rarely observed V segments, including chromosome 9 orphons, were excluded from the earlier analysis of roughly 580 of the donors. Assigning TCR associations to individual alleles was difficult when HLA alleles, especially DR and DQ, strongly co-occurred. A further reported finding was that TCR beta sequences accurately predicted the HLA-A and HLA-B alleles for most subjects in the first cohort. CMV serostatus was the only immune exposure information available for the cohort. According to a later genetic analysis, donors in an Asian-associated ancestry cluster had fewer N-insertions in productive TCRs than the approximately 710-donor mean. The study listed 170 or so TCR beta chains as associated with cytomegalovirus. The 87-base-pair reads could not distinguish some IMGT-functional V segments, including TRBV6-2 and TRBV6-3, so those segments were excluded. The classifier was reported to diagnose cytomegalovirus status with high specificity and sensitivity in both the original and validation cohorts. Roughly uniform sequencing depth across donors was assumed in presence/absence analyses, although this assumption may not hold. A few of the identified cytomegalovirus-associated TCR beta chains were confirmed in vitro to be specific for cytomegalovirus antigens. Only TCR beta chains were sequenced in this cohort, and the absence of alpha or paired-chain data limited detectable features.

The CDR3 measures 12 amino acids from cysteine to phenylalanine. Here the CDR3 DNA is all that survives: 36 bases in frame from base 1. Taken from the germline V gene, the CDR1 and CDR2 loops are MNHNS and SASEGT. V is cut by 6 bases and J by 6 bases, and the space between the germline ends is 6 bases. The origin of this receptor is a woman between 40 and 50 years old in good health and CMV-seropositive. The sequencing sample was made of PBMCs. The rearrangement joined TRBV6-1 to TRBJ1-6, with the D gene too uncertain to name. The DNA sequence reads TGTGCCAGCAGACACCTTAATTCACCCCTCCACTTT. This gives the protein CASRHLNSPLHF.